This is a list of T cell receptor beta chains from one sample in a study of Graves' ophthalmopathy and Graves' hyperthyroidism. TCRdb called the multiplex PCR reads again in MiXCR, with one record for every CDR3 protein. The sample holds 220,000 or so distinct CDR3 sequences; approximately 21% are singletons and the top ten take roughly 40%. Sequenced: peripheral blood. Receptors were obtained from a woman aged 45-65 years with Graves' ophthalmopathy. Both conserved end residues are part of each CDR3. Each record gives: V gene, D gene, clone size, CDR3 protein. D genes are given only for firm matches. A row's size may be missing; if present it is once, few, many or a size class.

>TRBV28|TRBD1|many
CASSPPGDRGGNEQFF
>TRBV3-1|TRBD1|few
CASSPGQGGTGELFF
>TRBV12-3/TRBV12-4|-|many
CASSHPNTEAFF
>TRBV28|TRBD1|-
CASSFAQGKSYEQYF
>TRBV7-9|TRBD1|many
CASSSISGGSPLHF
>TRBV11-2|TRBD2|many
CASSLGTSGTADTQYF
>TRBV5-1|-|many
CASSLQDYEQYF
>TRBV7-2|-|many
CASSLVYGQETQYF
>TRBV7-9|-|many
CASSIAGNTEAFF
>TRBV30|TRBD1|few
CAWNTGGETEAFF
>TRBV10-3|-|-
CAISEKDYEQYF
>TRBV12-3/TRBV12-4|TRBD2|many
CASRPWLAGVSTGELFF
>TRBV28|-|-
CASSLPEFGTGELFF
>TRBV4-1|-|many
CASSQGRVISHEQYF
>TRBV19|-|many
CASSLQHSPLHF
>TRBV12-5|-|many
CASGLVPMNTGAFF
>TRBV14|-|many
CASSPGAANAFF
>TRBV19|-|many
CASTRGINEKLFF
>TRBV19|-|-
CASSMVRTAGGYTF
>TRBV5-1|-|few
CASSLASGRVKNIQYF
>TRBV13|-|few
CASSFKREYYNEQFF
>TRBV7-3|-|many
CASSLSEQGTQYF
>TRBV6-5|TRBD2|many
CASRTSGGGSYEQYF
>TRBV12-3/TRBV12-4|-|-
CASMATQETQYF
>TRBV6-2/TRBV6-3|TRBD1|-
CASSYSMGQGTNTGELFF
>TRBV6-1|TRBD1|-
CASTGDRGRGGYTF
>TRBV2|-|many
CASTTSGTSVSWETQYF
>TRBV11-2|TRBD1|many
CASSPSGQVLNTEAFF
>TRBV5-1|-|many
CASSLGTSRETQYF
>TRBV5-1|-|many
CASSPSPSGAYEQYF
>TRBV20-1|-|few
CSAGKGTAQPQHF
>TRBV9|TRBD2|-
CASSNGLAGDYEQYF
>TRBV18|-|few
CASSPTQGKTGNTIYF
>TRBV29-1|TRBD2|many
CSVSSGFQETQYF
>TRBV28|-|many
CASRLRPYGYTF
>TRBV4-2|TRBD1|many
CASSARQGPYEQYF
>TRBV29-1|TRBD1|many
CSGGTGDYEQYF
>TRBV12-5|-|-
CASGLLIGPGNTEAFF
>TRBV2|-|-
CASKQLGNTEAFF
>TRBV2|-|-
CASGLGGASNEQYF
>TRBV12-3/TRBV12-4|TRBD1|many
CASSSGAQGYGYTF
>TRBV7-6|-|many
CASSRMGVGTEAFF
>TRBV5-1|-|many
CASSLAGVDTEAFF
>TRBV3-1|-|few
CASSQDLVVPEAFF
>TRBV28|TRBD2|many
CASSSGLAGEGWETQYF
>TRBV19|-|many
CASSIWQADQPQHF
>TRBV7-9|TRBD1|many
CASSLADRGAYEQYF
>TRBV27|TRBD2|many
CASSTREGVYEQYF
>TRBV10-3|TRBD1|many
CAISNGTGAYQPQHF
>TRBV28|TRBD2|many
CASRTLGLAGQETQYF
>TRBV12-3/TRBV12-4|-|many
CASSFAEGPYEQYF
>TRBV10-3|TRBD2|many
CAISDSVAGGRVIQYF
>TRBV28|-|many
CASSSHPGAARGELFF
>TRBV6-5|-|many
CASSTHQNQPQHF
>TRBV6-5|-|many
CASSYSGSNTIYF
>TRBV6-2/TRBV6-3|TRBD2|-
CASRLAGYSYEQYF
>TRBV24-1|TRBD1|many
CATSDPGTGDRGELFF
>TRBV20-1|TRBD1|many
CSAQDRETQYF